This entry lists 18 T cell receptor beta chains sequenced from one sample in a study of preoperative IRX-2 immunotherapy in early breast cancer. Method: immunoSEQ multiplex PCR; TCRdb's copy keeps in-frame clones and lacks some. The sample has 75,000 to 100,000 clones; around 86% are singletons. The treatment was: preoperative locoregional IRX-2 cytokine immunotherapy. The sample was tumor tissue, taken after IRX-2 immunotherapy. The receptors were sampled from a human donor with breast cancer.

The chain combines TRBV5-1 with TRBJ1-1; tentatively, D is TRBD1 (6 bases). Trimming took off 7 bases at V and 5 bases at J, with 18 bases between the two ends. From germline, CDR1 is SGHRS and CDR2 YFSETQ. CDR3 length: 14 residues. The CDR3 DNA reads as TGCGCCAGCCTCTTAACGGGGGGCAGTACTGAAGCTTTCTTT. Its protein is CASLLTGGSTEAFF. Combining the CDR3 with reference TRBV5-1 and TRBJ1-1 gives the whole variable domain KAGVTQTPRYLIKTRGQQVTLSCSPISGHRSVSWYQQTPGQGLQFLFEYFSETQRNKGNFPGRFSGRQFSNSRSEMNVSTLELGDSALYLCASLLTGGSTEAFFGQGTRLTVV.

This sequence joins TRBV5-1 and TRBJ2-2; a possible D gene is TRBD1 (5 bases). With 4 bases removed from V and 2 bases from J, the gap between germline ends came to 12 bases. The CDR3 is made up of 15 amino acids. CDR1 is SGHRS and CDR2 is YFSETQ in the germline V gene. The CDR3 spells CASSQVGRNTGELFF. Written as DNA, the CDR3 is TGCGCCAGCAGCCAGGTGGGGCGCAACACCGGGGAGCTGTTTTTT.

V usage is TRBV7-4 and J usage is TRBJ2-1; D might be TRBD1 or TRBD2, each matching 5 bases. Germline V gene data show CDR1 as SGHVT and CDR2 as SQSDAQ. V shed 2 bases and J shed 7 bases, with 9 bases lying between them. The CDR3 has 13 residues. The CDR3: CASSLHEGNEQFF. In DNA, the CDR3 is TGTGCCAGCAGCTTACATGAGGGGAATGAGCAGTTCTTC.

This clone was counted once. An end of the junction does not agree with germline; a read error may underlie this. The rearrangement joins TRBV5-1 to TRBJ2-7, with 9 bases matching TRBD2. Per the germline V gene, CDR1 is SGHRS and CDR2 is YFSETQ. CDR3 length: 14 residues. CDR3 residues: CTSSLELAGDEQYF. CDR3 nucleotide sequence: TGCACCAGCAGCTTGGAATTAGCGGGGGACGAGCAGTACTTC.

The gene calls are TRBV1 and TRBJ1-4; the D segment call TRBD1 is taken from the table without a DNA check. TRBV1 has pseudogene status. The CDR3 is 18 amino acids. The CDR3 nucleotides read TGCGCCAGCAGTCGGACAGGCCCGGTAAAGGCAACTAATGAAAAACTGTTTTTT. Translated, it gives CASSRTGPVKATNEKLFF.

The CDR3 protein is CASTTHSGRDTGELFF. The CDR3 bases are TGTGCCAGCACCACCCACAGCGGGAGGGACACCGGGGAGCTGTTTTTT. The chain recombines TRBV6-8 with TRBJ2-2; 10 bases align to TRBD2. This CDR3 is built from 16 residues. The J segment lost 3 bases and the V segment lost 7 bases, leaving 8 bases of the junction unmatched. From germline, CDR1 is MNHGY and CDR2 SAAAGT.

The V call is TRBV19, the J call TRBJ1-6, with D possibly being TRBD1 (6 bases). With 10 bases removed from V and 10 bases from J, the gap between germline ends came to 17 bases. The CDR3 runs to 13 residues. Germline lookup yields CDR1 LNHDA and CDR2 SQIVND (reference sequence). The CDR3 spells CAISDRGRSPLHF. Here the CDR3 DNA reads TGTGCCATCTCCGATCGGGGGCGATCACCCCTCCACTTT.

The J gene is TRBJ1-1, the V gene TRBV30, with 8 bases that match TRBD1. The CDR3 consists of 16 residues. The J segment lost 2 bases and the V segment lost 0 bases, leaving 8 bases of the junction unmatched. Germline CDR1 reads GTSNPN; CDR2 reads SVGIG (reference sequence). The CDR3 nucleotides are TGTGCCTGGAGTGTAGGCAGGACAGGGTTAAACACTGAAGCTTTCTTT. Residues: CAWSVGRTGLNTEAFF. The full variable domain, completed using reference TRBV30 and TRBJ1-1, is SQTIHQWPATLVQPVGSPLSLECTVEGTSNPNLYWYRQAAGRGLQLLFYSVGIGQISSEVPQNLSASRPQDRQFILSSKKLLLSDSGFYLCAWSVGRTGLNTEAFFGQGTRLTVV.

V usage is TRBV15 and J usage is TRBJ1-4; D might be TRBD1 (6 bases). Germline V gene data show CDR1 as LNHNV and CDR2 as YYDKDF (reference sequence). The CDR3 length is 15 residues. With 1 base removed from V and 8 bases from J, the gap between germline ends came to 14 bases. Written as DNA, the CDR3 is TGTGCCACCAGCAGAGCCGGGGGGGCGGAGGAAAAACTGTTTTTT. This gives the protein CATSRAGGAEEKLFF.

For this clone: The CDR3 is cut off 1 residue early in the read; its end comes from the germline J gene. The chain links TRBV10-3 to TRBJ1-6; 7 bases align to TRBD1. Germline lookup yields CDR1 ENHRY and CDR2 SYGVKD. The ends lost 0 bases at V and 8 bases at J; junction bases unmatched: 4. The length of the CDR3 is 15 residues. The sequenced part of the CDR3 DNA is TGTGCCATCAGTGAGTCGCGCACAGGGGATTCACCCCTCCAC. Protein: CAISESRTGDSPLH. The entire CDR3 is CAISESRTGDSPLHF.

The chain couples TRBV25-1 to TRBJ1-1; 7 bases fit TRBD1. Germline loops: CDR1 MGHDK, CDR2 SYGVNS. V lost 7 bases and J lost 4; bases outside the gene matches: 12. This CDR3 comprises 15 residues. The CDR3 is CASTPSLGQFTEAFF. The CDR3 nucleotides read TGTGCCAGCACCCCCTCCCTGGGACAGTTCACTGAAGCTTTCTTT.

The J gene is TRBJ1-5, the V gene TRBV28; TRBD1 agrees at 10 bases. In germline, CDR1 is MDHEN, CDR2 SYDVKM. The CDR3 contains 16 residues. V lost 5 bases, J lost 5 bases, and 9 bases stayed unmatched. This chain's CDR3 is CASSLTGTGVDQPQHF. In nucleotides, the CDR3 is TGTGCCAGCAGTCTCACCGGGACAGGGGTTGATCAGCCCCAGCATTTT.

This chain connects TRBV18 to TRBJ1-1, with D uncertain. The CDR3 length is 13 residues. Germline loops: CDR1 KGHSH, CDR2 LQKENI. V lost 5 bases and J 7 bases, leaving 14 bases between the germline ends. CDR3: CASSAGGRDEAFF. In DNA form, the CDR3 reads TGTGCCAGCTCAGCGGGCGGTAGGGATGAAGCTTTCTTT.

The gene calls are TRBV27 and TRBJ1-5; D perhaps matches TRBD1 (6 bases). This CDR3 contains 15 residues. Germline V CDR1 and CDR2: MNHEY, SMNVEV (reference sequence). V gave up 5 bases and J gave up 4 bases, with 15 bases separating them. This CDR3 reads CASSGFRGGNQPQHF. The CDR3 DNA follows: TGTGCCAGCAGTGGTTTCAGGGGCGGGAATCAGCCCCAGCATTTT.

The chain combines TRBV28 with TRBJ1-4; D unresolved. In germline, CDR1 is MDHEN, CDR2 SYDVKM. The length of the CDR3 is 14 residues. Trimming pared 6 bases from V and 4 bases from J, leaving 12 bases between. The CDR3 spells CASRTPSFNEKLFF. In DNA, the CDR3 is TGTGCCAGCAGGACCCCCAGCTTTAATGAAAAACTGTTTTTT.

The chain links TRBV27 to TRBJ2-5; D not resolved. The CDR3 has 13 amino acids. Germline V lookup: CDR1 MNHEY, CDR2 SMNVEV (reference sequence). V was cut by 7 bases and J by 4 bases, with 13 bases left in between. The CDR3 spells CASKGMGLETQYF. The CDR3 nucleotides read TGTGCCAGCAAGGGAATGGGGTTAGAGACCCAGTACTTC.

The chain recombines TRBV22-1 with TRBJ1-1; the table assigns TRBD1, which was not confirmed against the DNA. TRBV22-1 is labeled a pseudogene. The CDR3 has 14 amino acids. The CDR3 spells CASSLYRGLPEAFF. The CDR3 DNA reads TGTGCCAGCAGTTTATACAGGGGGTTGCCTGAAGCTTTCTTT.

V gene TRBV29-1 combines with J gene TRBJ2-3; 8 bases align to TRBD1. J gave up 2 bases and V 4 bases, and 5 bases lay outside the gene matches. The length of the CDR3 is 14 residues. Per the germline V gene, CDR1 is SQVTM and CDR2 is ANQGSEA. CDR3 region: CSVGLDRATDTQYF. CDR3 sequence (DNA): TGCAGCGTTGGGCTGGACAGGGCCACAGATACGCAGTATTTT.